This T cell receptor beta chain was captured by sequencing in a study of neurological immune-mediated disorders. Study background: Multiple sclerosis patients numbered 34, of whom some 31 were relapsing-remitting and 3 secondary progressive.

The CDR3 sequence is 17 residues long. Germline V gene lookup returns CDR1 LGHNA and CDR2 YSLEER. J was trimmed by 6 bases and V by 0 bases; bases with no gene match: 10. TCRdb used MiXCR to reprocess the 5' RACE reads, holding one entry per CDR3 protein. The sample records roughly 90,000 distinct CDR3 sequences, around 3.4% being singletons. The unsorted libraries were produced from 2 million PBMCs held at -80 C. Points from the study as a whole: None of the CDR3 amino acid sequences found in expanded clones was shared across subjects. This suggests that the TCR-beta repertoires were private in all groups.

This clonotype has at least ten counts. Antigen unknown. This receptor was identified in a woman in her forties or fifties with multiple sclerosis. This sequence joins TRBV4-3 and TRBJ2-3; 9 bases are shared with TRBD2. What was sequenced was PBMCs. The CDR3 bases are TGCGCCAGCAGCCAAGAACGAGGCGGGGGGGCCATGGATACGCAGTATTTT. This gives the protein CASSQERGGGAMDTQYF.